This paragraph covers one T cell receptor (beta chain) sequence. Its target is not known. V dropped 4 bases and J dropped 1 base, with 12 bases sitting between them. There are 15 residues in the CDR3. CDR1 and CDR2 from the germline V gene are SGHRS and YFSETQ. The entry originates in a study of cytomegalovirus exposure and HLA in healthy donors. General observations from the study: Fewer N-insertions than the roughly 670-donor mean were reportedly shown by an Asian-associated ancestry cluster in a later analysis. Rarity characterized most TCR sequences, yet some public TCRs appeared in many donors. As a later analysis showed, a missense DCLRE1C variant was linked to trimming of TCR beta V- and J-genes. HLA alleles showed associations with 15,000 to 20,000 TCR beta sequences in a later analysis, at a 0.05 false discovery rate.

With 60 Vbeta and 13 Jbeta primers, the PCR was carried out. Assay used: immunoSEQ multiplex PCR; TCRdb lists only in-frame clones, some missing. This sample yields 200,000 to 250,000 clones, of which roughly 90% are seen a single time; less than 1.2% belongs to the top ten. The chain has TRBV5-1 and TRBJ1-3, with D possibly matching TRBD1 (6 bases). This receptor was identified in a woman younger than 35 in good health and CMV-seronegative. Input material: PBMCs. CDR3 residues: CASSRNRDSGNTIYF. The CDR3, as DNA: TGCGCCAGCAGCCGAAACAGGGATTCTGGAAACACCATATATTTT. Full variable domain (rest looked up from reference TRBV5-1 and TRBJ1-3): KAGVTQTPRYLIKTRGQQVTLSCSPISGHRSVSWYQQTPGQGLQFLFEYFSETQRNKGNFPGRFSGRQFSNSRSEMNVSTLELGDSALYLCASSRNRDSGNTIYFGEGSWLTVV.